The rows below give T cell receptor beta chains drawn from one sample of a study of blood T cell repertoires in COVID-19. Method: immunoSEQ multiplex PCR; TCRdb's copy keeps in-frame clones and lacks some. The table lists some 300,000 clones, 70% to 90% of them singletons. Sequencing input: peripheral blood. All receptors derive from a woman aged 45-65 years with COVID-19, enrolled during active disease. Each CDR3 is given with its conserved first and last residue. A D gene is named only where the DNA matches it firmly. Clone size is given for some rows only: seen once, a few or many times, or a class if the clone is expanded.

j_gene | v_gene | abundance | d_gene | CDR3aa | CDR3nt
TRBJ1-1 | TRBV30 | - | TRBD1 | CAWSKDRGNTEAFF | TGTGCCTGGAGTAAGGACAGGGGGAACACTGAAGCTTTCTTT
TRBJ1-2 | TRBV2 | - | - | CASSETQPSAWEWASGGYGYTF | TGTGCCAGCAGTGAAACGCAACCCTCGGCCTGGGAGTGGGCCTCAGGAGGGTATGGCTACACCTTC
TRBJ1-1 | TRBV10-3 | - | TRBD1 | CAIRGRQGAGEAFF | TGTGCCATCAGGGGGAGACAGGGGGCCGGAGAAGCTTTCTTT
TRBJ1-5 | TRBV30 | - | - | CAWSEVRTKGQPQHF | TGTGCCTGGAGTGAGGTCAGGACAAAGGGCCAGCCCCAGCATTTT
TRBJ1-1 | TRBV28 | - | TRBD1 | CASSSPRDRVVGTEAFF | TGTGCCAGCAGTTCCCCCCGGGACAGGGTAGTGGGCACTGAAGCTTTCTTT
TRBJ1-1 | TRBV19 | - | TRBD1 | CASSYRGRGAFF | TGTGCCAGTAGTTACAGGGGGCGAGGGGCTTTCTTT
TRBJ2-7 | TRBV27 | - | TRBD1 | CASSFLTGAFYEQYF | TGTGCCAGCAGTTTCTTGACAGGGGCCTTCTACGAGCAGTACTTC
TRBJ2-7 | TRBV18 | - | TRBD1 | CASSPLGQGAAEQYF | TGTGCCAGCTCACCACTCGGACAGGGGGCCGCCGAGCAGTACTTC
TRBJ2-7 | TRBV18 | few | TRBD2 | CASSPQSLAGGPRGEQYF | TGTGCCAGCTCACCGCAGTCACTAGCGGGAGGGCCGCGAGGCGAGCAGTACTTC
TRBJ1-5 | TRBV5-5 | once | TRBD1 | CASTGSRGRFTPITQPQHF | TGTGCCAGCACCGGTTCTAGGGGGCGTTTCACGCCGATCACTCAGCCCCAGCATTTT